This is a list of T cell receptor beta chains from one sample in a study of T cells in Graves' hyperthyroidism and ophthalmopathy. TCRdb itself ran the multiplex PCR reads through MiXCR, one entry per CDR3 protein. Among fewer than 750,000 distinct CDR3 sequences, 14% were seen once, and the ten largest hold around 12%. Sequences were obtained from blood. The receptors shown here come from a woman between 50 and 59 years old with Graves' ophthalmopathy. CDR3s include the opening cysteine and the closing phenylalanine or tryptophan. The D gene is left open where the match is weak. Clone size is given for some rows only: seen once, a few or many times, or a class if the clone is expanded.

TRBV10-3,TRBJ2-3,TRBD2,.,TGTGCCATCAGTGGGACTAGCGGAGGCACAGATACGCAGTATTTT,CAISGTSGGTDTQYF
TRBV3-1,TRBJ2-5,TRBD2,many,TGTGCCAGCAGCCAAGGCCCAGGACTAGCGGGAGGCCAAGAGACCCAGTACTTC,CASSQGPGLAGGQETQYF
TRBV7-9,TRBJ2-1,TRBD1,many,TGTGCCAGCAGCTTTTTACAGGGGGTATTGAATGAGCAGTTCTTC,CASSFLQGVLNEQFF
TRBV24-1,TRBJ2-1,.,many,TGTGCCACCAGCAGAGCTGCCTCCAATGAGCAGTTCTTC,CATSRAASNEQFF
TRBV20-1,TRBJ2-7,.,many,TGCAGTGCTAGCCCGAGGGCTGGTTTAACCTACGAGCAGTACTTC,CSASPRAGLTYEQYF
TRBV6-2/TRBV6-3,TRBJ2-5,.,many,TGTGCCAGCAGAAGAATGGGACCGATTGGAGGGACCCAGTACTTC,CASRRMGPIGGTQYF
TRBV12-3/TRBV12-4,TRBJ1-4,TRBD1,few,TGTGCCAGCAGCGGGACAGGGATTGATAAACTGTTTTTT,CASSGTGIDKLFF
TRBV12-3/TRBV12-4,TRBJ1-1,.,many,TGTGCCAGCAGTGTAGGCCAAAGGGACACTGAAGCTTTCTTT,CASSVGQRDTEAFF
TRBV27,TRBJ1-2,TRBD1,.,TGTGCCAGCATGAGTATGGACAGGGAGAATGGCTACACCTTC,CASMSMDRENGYTF
TRBV30,TRBJ2-2,.,few,TGTGCCTGGCAGCAGGGGCTGAACACCGGGGAGCTGTTTTTT,CAWQQGLNTGELFF
TRBV5-1,TRBJ1-5,.,many,TGCGCCAGCAGCTTGACAGGGTTGCAGCCCCAGCATTTT,CASSLTGLQPQHF
TRBV15,TRBJ2-7,TRBD1,.,TGTGCCACCAGCAGCGGGACAGGTTTCTACGAGCAGTACTTC,CATSSGTGFYEQYF
TRBV6-1,TRBJ2-4,TRBD2,few,TGTGCCAGCAGTCTAGCGGGAGGGACCAAAAACATTCAGTACTTC,CASSLAGGTKNIQYF
TRBV20-1,TRBJ2-5,.,many,TGCAGTGCTAGTTGGGACTTCCAAGAGACCCAGTACTTC,CSASWDFQETQYF
TRBV19,TRBJ2-2,TRBD2,.,TGTGCCAGTAGTACGGGACTAGCGGGAGCAAACACCGGGGAGCTGTTTTTT,CASSTGLAGANTGELFF
TRBV6-1,TRBJ2-1,TRBD2,many,TGTGCCAGCAGTTGGGGTAGCGGGAGGAATGAGCAGTTCTTC,CASSWGSGRNEQFF
TRBV4-1,TRBJ2-1,TRBD2,.,TGCGCCAGCAGCCGCCCACGAGCTATAGCGGGACTCAACAATGAGCAGTTCTTC,CASSRPRAIAGLNNEQFF
TRBV5-4,TRBJ1-2,TRBD1,.,TGTGCCAGCAGCTTGGGAGGGGGCAACAACTATGGCTACACCTTC,CASSLGGGNNYGYTF
TRBV6-5,TRBJ2-3,TRBD1,many,TGTGCCAGCAGTTACAGTCCGGGACAGAACACAGATACGCAGTATTTT,CASSYSPGQNTDTQYF
TRBV20-1,TRBJ2-1,.,.,TGCAGTGCTAGAGATTTTCGACTAGGGCTAGCGCACTCCTACAATGAGCAGTTCTTC,CSARDFRLGLAHSYNEQFF
TRBV9,TRBJ2-1,TRBD2,.,TGTGCCAGCAGCGTAGTAATGGCGGGAGGGCCGGTTAATGAGCAGTTCTTC,CASSVVMAGGPVNEQFF
TRBV30,TRBJ2-7,TRBD2,many,TGTGCCTGGAGTGGGGCAACTAGCGGGAGTCGCTACGAGCAGTACTTC,CAWSGATSGSRYEQYF